The 13 T cell receptor beta chains below come from one sample, sequenced in a study of shared clonotypes between healthy human individuals. Libraries were prepared by immunoSEQ multiplex PCR; TCRdb keeps only in-frame clonotypes and omits some of them. The sample yields millions of clones, 85% to 95% seen once. What was sequenced was naive CD4+ T cells from PBMCs. Subset indicated: CD45RA+ positively selected. Receptors were obtained from a man aged 18 to 35 in good health. Some clones in this sample may be carry-over from other donors' samples.

J is TRBJ1-2 and V is TRBV6-6; 8 bases are shared with TRBD1. The trim removed 6 bases at V and 2 bases at J, leaving 5 bases unmatched. This CDR3 region has 14 residues. The germline gives CDR1 MNHNY, CDR2 SVGAGI (reference sequence). Here the CDR3 reads CASRWTGQNYGYTF. The DNA for the CDR3 is TGTGCCAGCAGGTGGACAGGGCAAAACTATGGCTACACCTTC.

CDR3 coding DNA: TGTGCCAGCAGCGTAGGATGGGGGGGCTCCTACGAGCAGTACTTC. Its protein product is CASSVGWGGSYEQYF. This chain links TRBV9 with TRBJ2-7; 7 nucleotides match TRBD2. From germline, CDR1 is SGDLS and CDR2 YYNGEE. V lost 0 bases and J lost 0; bases outside the gene matches: 3. The CDR3 is 15 residues long.

This rearrangement joins TRBV2 to TRBJ2-6, with D unresolved. The CDR3 extends over 15 amino acids. With 3 bases removed from V and 2 bases from J, the gap between germline ends came to 8 bases. Germline V gene data show CDR1 as SNHLY and CDR2 as FYNNEI. CDR3 loop: CASSDGSPGANVLTF. DNA for the CDR3: TGTGCCAGCAGTGACGGCTCCCCTGGGGCCAACGTCCTGACTTTC. Filled out from reference TRBV2 and TRBJ2-6, the complete variable domain reads EPEVTQTPSHQVTQMGQEVILRCVPISNHLYFYWYRQILGQKVEFLVSFYNNEISEKSEIFDDQFSVERPDGSNFTLKIRSTKLEDSAMYFCASSDGSPGANVLTFGAGSRLTVL.

This clone was recorded a few times. V usage is TRBV4-2 and J usage is TRBJ1-1; maybe TRBD1 (5 bases). The CDR3 loop spans 15 amino acids. CDR1 is LGHNA, CDR2 YNFKEQ, per germline. V lost 3 bases to trimming and J lost 7 bases, with 18 bases between them. The CDR3 DNA is TGTGCCAGCAGCCATGACTCTCCCAGGGCCATTGAAGCTTTCTTT. As protein: CASSHDSPRAIEAFF.

This chain connects TRBV4-3 to TRBJ2-3; TRBD2 is a possible D gene (6 bases). This CDR3 has 16 amino acids. V lost 0 bases and J 1 base, leaving 11 bases between the germline ends. From germline, CDR1 is LGHNA and CDR2 YSLEER. As DNA, the CDR3 is TGCGCCAGCAGCCAAGACGGGGCTAGCGGCACAGATACGCAGTATTTT. It encodes CASSQDGASGTDTQYF.

As to this clone: This may be a read error: a much more frequent sequence differs by one nucleotide. The chain's CDR3 is CASSQQGNTEAFF. For the CDR3, the DNA is TGTGCCAGCAGTCAACAGGGGAACACTGAAGCTTTCTTT. The V and J genes are TRBV2 and TRBJ1-1; a possible D gene is TRBD1 (6 bases). The germline V gene encodes CDR1 SNHLY and CDR2 FYNNEI. CDR3 length equals 13 residues. Trimming removed 5 bases from V and 1 base from J, with 8 bases in between. Combining the CDR3 with reference TRBV2 and TRBJ1-1 gives the whole variable domain EPEVTQTPSHQVTQMGQEVILRCVPISNHLYFYWYRQILGQKVEFLVSFYNNEISEKSEIFDDQFSVERPDGSNFTLKIRSTKLEDSAMYFCASSQQGNTEAFFGQGTRLTVV.

This clone was seen just once. The chain combines TRBV19 with TRBJ2-1; possible D gene TRBD2, 6 bases. The CDR3 spans 11 residues. CDR1 and CDR2 (germline): LNHDA, SQIVND (reference sequence). The ends were cut back, 9 bases at V and 9 bases at J, with 12 bases in the middle. The CDR3 loop reads CASGGGGEQFF. The CDR3 DNA reads TGTGCCAGCGGGGGAGGAGGTGAGCAGTTCTTC.

The chain couples TRBV4-2 to TRBJ2-1, with 7 bases that match TRBD2. This CDR3 has 16 residues. J lost 3 bases, V lost 1 base, and 6 bases had no gene match. Germline V CDR1 and CDR2: LGHNA, YNFKEQ. As DNA, the CDR3 is TGTGCCAGCAGCCAAGTTTCCCAGCGGGGCTACAATGAGCAGTTCTTC. It yields the protein CASSQVSQRGYNEQFF.

The V gene is TRBV7-3, the J gene TRBJ2-1, with a possible D match to TRBD1 (6 bases). This CDR3 has 16 residues. Germline V lookup: CDR1 SGHTA, CDR2 FQGTGA. Trimming took 1 base from V and 3 from J, leaving 13 bases between them. CDR3 in DNA: TGTGCCAGCAGCTTAAATCCAGGGGTGGTCTACAATGAGCAGTTCTTC. This codes for CASSLNPGVVYNEQFF.

V gene TRBV4-1 combines with J gene TRBJ2-3; TRBD2 agrees at 10 bases. Germline trimming cut 2 bases from V and 9 bases from J; bases unmatched to any gene: 8. The germline V gene has CDR1 MGHRA and CDR2 YSYEKL. This CDR3 contains 15 residues. The CDR3 sequence is CASSQPGLAILTQYF. CDR3 nucleotides: TGCGCCAGCAGCCAACCGGGACTAGCGATCCTAACGCAGTATTTT.

V usage is TRBV28 and J usage is TRBJ1-1; TRBD1 aligns across 8 bases. This CDR3 region has 11 residues. Germline V lookup: CDR1 MDHEN, CDR2 SYDVKM. After removal of 8 bases from V and 7 bases from J, the junction contained 3 bases not matched to a gene. The CDR3 reads CASAGQGEAFF. The DNA for the CDR3 is TGTGCCAGCGCTGGACAGGGTGAAGCTTTCTTT. The whole variable domain, filled in from reference TRBV28 and TRBJ1-1, reads DVKVTQSSRYLVKRTGEKVFLECVQDMDHENMFWYRQDPGLGLRLIYFSYDVKMKEKGDIPEGYSVSREKKERFSLILESASTNQTSMYLCASAGQGEAFFGQGTRLTVV.

The J gene is TRBJ1-2, the V gene TRBV5-5, with D maybe TRBD1 (6 bases). In germline, CDR1 is SGHKS, CDR2 YYEKEE (reference sequence). The V end was cut by 0 bases, the J end by 6 bases, with 18 bases between. This CDR3 comprises 16 residues. The CDR3 loop is CASSLGRGGSWDGYTF. DNA of the CDR3: TGTGCCAGCAGCTTGGGTCGAGGGGGGTCCTGGGATGGCTACACCTTC.

The J gene is TRBJ1-2, the V gene TRBV7-9; unclear D gene. Germline values: CDR1 SEHNR, CDR2 FQNEAQ (reference sequence). This CDR3 contains 14 residues. Trimming removed 4 bases at V and 7 bases at J, with 16 bases between. CDR3 nucleotide sequence: TGTGCCAGCAGCTCTTCGACTCGGACGGGTGGCTACACCTTC. It yields the protein CASSSSTRTGGYTF.